This T cell receptor beta chain was found in a study of T-cell memory formation after mild COVID-19 listed by TCRdb under 2021. With regard to the full study: Most TCR sequence clusters were specific to one of the two donors. In a couple of donors, T-cell clones that expanded and contracted after mild COVID-19 were tracked by sequencing TCRalpha and TCRbeta repertoires over time. The cohort comprised two young, previously healthy adult volunteers, one female and one male. On the study overall, not on this receptor specifically: Only a couple of mild cases were covered in the study, and larger cohorts including severe cases with pre-infection samples were considered necessary. SARS-CoV-2 specificity of the second-wave clones peaking on day 37 was not confirmed. From day 15 to 85, contracting clones showed balanced CD4/CD8 phenotypes, whereas a second wave of clones that expanded from day 15 to 37 leaned towards CD4+. Some responding clones were found in pre-infection memory, which suggests that pre-existing cross-reactive memory T cells took part in the SARS-CoV-2 response. Contracting CD4+ clones turned up mainly in the CM and EM memory subsets, whereas EMRA was where CD8+ clones were enriched.

This clonotype has a handful of counts. Its antigen target is currently unknown. Qualities for individual bases were not recorded, and no much larger clone is one base off. Sequenced on an Illumina NovaSeq 6000. Using 5'RACE with constant-segment primers, TCRalpha and TCRbeta cDNA libraries were constructed, with sample barcodes and unique molecular identifiers added in the process. RNA was extracted from every sample with Trizol reagent. Amplification of the libraries took two PCR steps, and the second step added a second sample barcode plus Illumina TruSeq adapters. Libraries were sequenced on an Illumina NovaSeq with 2 x 150 bp paired-end reads. In the source study's methods: Demultiplexing of reads and collapsing into UMI-guided consensus sequences were performed with migec v1.2.7. Using mixcr v2.1.11, the UMI consensuses were aligned to TRA and TRB V and J templates and assembled into clonotypes. Expanded or contracted clonotypes were those called significant by both edgeR and NoisET, with noise models trained on biological replicates. For edgeR calls, the cutoffs were a false discovery rate-adjusted p below 0.01 and a log2 fold-change threshold of 1. As an exploratory analysis of dynamics, PCA with hierarchical clustering was applied to max-normalized trajectories of the 1000 most abundant clonotypes. Separately sequenced CD4+ and CD8+ repertoires were used to assign the CD4 or CD8 phenotype of responding clones. The raw public data were reprocessed by TCRdb itself: fastp quality trimming at Q25, MiXCR clonotype calling, in-frame beta chains only. CDR3 protein duplicates are merged, each entry listing the most common genes and DNA. TCRdb's processing, not the authors' own work, is the source of the V and J calls. The sample yields 380,000 or so distinct CDR3 sequences; 13% to 15% were counted once. Roughly a fifth of the sample goes to the ten largest clones.

For CDR1 and CDR2, the germline V gene lists SGHTA and FQGTGA. V is pruned by 5 bases and J by 4 bases, leaving 5 bases of the junction without a gene match. The cysteine opens and the phenylalanine closes a CDR3 of 14 amino acids. Here the CDR3 DNA is all that survives: 42 bases in frame from base 1. Ficoll-Paque density gradient centrifugation was the method used to isolate PBMCs. The clonotype comes from a man aged 18 to 29 who had mild COVID-19 (a few samples of this study predate the infection). The sample titles of this study are shuffled in the database, so cell type and time point are left out; the donor was told from shared clones. This receptor chain uses TRBV7-3 and TRBJ2-5; 9 central bases correspond to TRBD1. Sequenced input: PBMCs or a T cell subset sorted from them (not recorded which). The CDR3 region has the sequence CASSRTGGAETQYF. Here is the DNA: TGTGCCAGCAGCCGAACAGGGGGCGCAGAGACCCAGTACTTC.